Listed below are T cell receptor beta chains from one sample, sequenced in a study of PD-1 blockade in classical Hodgkin lymphoma. The data were produced by immunoSEQ multiplex PCR, yet TCRdb's version contains in-frame clones alone and is incomplete. The sample records 12,000 to 15,000 clones, around 82% being singletons. Here the sequenced sample was peripheral blood mononuclear cells (PBMCs), taken before the second cycle of nivolumab. These receptors originate from a human donor with classical Hodgkin lymphoma. The CDR3 runs from the conserved cysteine through the conserved F or W. A D gene is named only where the DNA matches it firmly. For some rows the clone size is stated as once, few or many, or as a class when expanded; others skip it.

d_gene: .; len: 13; j_gene: TRBJ2-5; v_gene: TRBV10-3; abundance: .; CDR3nt: TGTGCCATCAGTGGGCGACAGCCAGAGACCCAGTACTTC; CDR3aa: CAISGRQPETQYF
d_gene: .; len: 17; j_gene: TRBJ1-4; v_gene: TRBV7-2; abundance: .; CDR3nt: TGTGCCAGCAGCCTAGCCGGGACCCCTGCAACTAATGAAAAACTGTTTTTT; CDR3aa: CASSLAGTPATNEKLFF
d_gene: TRBD1; len: 14; j_gene: TRBJ1-4; v_gene: TRBV5-1; abundance: .; CDR3nt: TGCGCCAGCTCCCAGGGGGCGGTTAATGAAAAACTGTTTTTT; CDR3aa: CASSQGAVNEKLFF
d_gene: TRBD2; len: 17; j_gene: TRBJ2-3; v_gene: TRBV2; abundance: once; CDR3nt: TGTGCCAGCAGTGAACTCCCGGCGGGGGGAAGCACAGATACGCAGTATTTT; CDR3aa: CASSELPAGGSTDTQYF
d_gene: .; len: 13; j_gene: TRBJ1-1; v_gene: TRBV28; abundance: .; CDR3nt: TGTGCCAGCAGCCTACCTAGACAACCTGAAGCTTTCTTT; CDR3aa: CASSLPRQPEAFF
d_gene: .; len: 13; j_gene: TRBJ2-6; v_gene: TRBV2; abundance: .; CDR3nt: TGTGCCAGTCGACAGGCTGGGGCCAACGTCCTGACTTTC; CDR3aa: CASRQAGANVLTF
d_gene: .; len: 16; j_gene: TRBJ2-1; v_gene: TRBV28; abundance: .; CDR3nt: TGTGCCAGCAGCCCACCCGGGACTCCTTCCTACAATGAGCAGTTCTTC; CDR3aa: CASSPPGTPSYNEQFF
d_gene: .; len: 15; j_gene: TRBJ2-1; v_gene: TRBV6-6; abundance: .; CDR3nt: TGTGCCAGCAGTTACTGGGGGGAATACAACAATGAGCAGTTCTTC; CDR3aa: CASSYWGEYNNEQFF
d_gene: .; len: 13; j_gene: TRBJ2-4; v_gene: TRBV5-4; abundance: .; CDR3nt: TGTGCCAGCAGTCCTCCGGGTGATTACATTCAGTACTTC; CDR3aa: CASSPPGDYIQYF
d_gene: TRBD1; len: 16; j_gene: TRBJ2-3; v_gene: TRBV15; abundance: .; CDR3nt: TGTGCCACCAGCAGAGATCAGGGGGCTAGCACAGATACGCAGTATTTT; CDR3aa: CATSRDQGASTDTQYF
d_gene: TRBD1; len: 16; j_gene: TRBJ1-2; v_gene: TRBV4-1; abundance: .; CDR3nt: TGCGCCAGCAGCCAAGTGACAGGGAAGTATAGCTATGGCTACACCTTC; CDR3aa: CASSQVTGKYSYGYTF
d_gene: .; len: 14; j_gene: TRBJ1-1; v_gene: TRBV27; abundance: .; CDR3nt: TGTGCCAGCAGCGGAGGGTCGCTCCACACTGAAGCTTTCTTT; CDR3aa: CASSGGSLHTEAFF
d_gene: .; len: 15; j_gene: TRBJ1-6; v_gene: TRBV12-5; abundance: .; CDR3nt: TGTGCTAGTGGTTTGGAAAGCTCCTATAATTCACCCCTCCACTTT; CDR3aa: CASGLESSYNSPLHF
d_gene: .; len: 13; j_gene: TRBJ1-1; v_gene: TRBV10-3; abundance: .; CDR3nt: TGTGCCATCAGTGATCATCGGGGGGCCGAGGCTTTCTTT; CDR3aa: CAISDHRGAEAFF
d_gene: .; len: 16; j_gene: TRBJ2-3; v_gene: TRBV15; abundance: .; CDR3nt: TGTGCCACCAGCACTAAATCGGGGGTAGATGCGGATACGCAGTATTTT; CDR3aa: CATSTKSGVDADTQYF
d_gene: .; len: 14; j_gene: TRBJ1-3; v_gene: TRBV28; abundance: .; CDR3nt: TGTGCCAGCAGTCGCCGGGACTCTGGAAACACCATATATTTT; CDR3aa: CASSRRDSGNTIYF
d_gene: TRBD1; len: 15; j_gene: TRBJ2-5; v_gene: TRBV6-5; abundance: .; CDR3nt: TGTGCCAGCAGTTACTCACAGGGGGCGCGGGGGACCCAGTACTTC; CDR3aa: CASSYSQGARGTQYF
d_gene: TRBD2; len: 15; j_gene: TRBJ2-5; v_gene: TRBV5-1; abundance: .; CDR3nt: TGCGCCAGCAGCTCGACTAGCGGGGGGGCCAAGGCCCAGTACTTC; CDR3aa: CASSSTSGGAKAQYF
d_gene: .; len: 12; j_gene: TRBJ2-7; v_gene: TRBV28; abundance: once; CDR3nt: TGTGCCAGCAGTTCCTCCCCGGAGATGCAGTACTTC; CDR3aa: CASSSSPEMQYF
d_gene: .; len: 12; j_gene: TRBJ2-7; v_gene: TRBV10-3; abundance: once; CDR3nt: TGTGCCATCAGTGAACAGGGATACGAGCAGTACTTC; CDR3aa: CAISEQGYEQYF
d_gene: .; len: 14; j_gene: TRBJ2-2; v_gene: TRBV18; abundance: .; CDR3nt: TGTGCCAGCTCCCCACCCTCACACGTAGGGGAGCTGTTTTTT; CDR3aa: CASSPPSHVGELFF
d_gene: .; len: 15; j_gene: TRBJ1-4; v_gene: TRBV9; abundance: .; CDR3nt: TGTGCCAGCAGCCTCTCCTCGGGTCCTAATGAAAAACTGTTTTTT; CDR3aa: CASSLSSGPNEKLFF
d_gene: TRBD1; len: 16; j_gene: TRBJ1-1; v_gene: TRBV2; abundance: .; CDR3nt: TGTGCCAGCAGTGGGGACAGGGGCTGGGTGAACACTGAAGCTTTCTTT; CDR3aa: CASSGDRGWVNTEAFF
d_gene: .; len: 18; j_gene: TRBJ1-1; v_gene: TRBV19; abundance: .; CDR3nt: TGTGCCAGTAGTTTTTCCCCAGGGGTTCACTATAAGAACACTGAAGCTTTCTTT; CDR3aa: CASSFSPGVHYKNTEAFF
d_gene: .; len: 15; j_gene: TRBJ2-7; v_gene: TRBV2; abundance: .; CDR3nt: TGTGCCAGCAGTAGGACAAGCGAGAGCTCCTACGAGCAGTACTTC; CDR3aa: CASSRTSESSYEQYF
d_gene: .; len: 15; j_gene: TRBJ1-3; v_gene: TRBV18; abundance: .; CDR3nt: TGTGCCAGCTCGCAGGCAGGGTTCTCTGGAAACACCATATATTTT; CDR3aa: CASSQAGFSGNTIYF
d_gene: .; len: 14; j_gene: TRBJ2-4; v_gene: TRBV2; abundance: .; CDR3nt: TGTGCCAGCAGTGAGTGGGTCAGGCAAAACATTCAGTACTTC; CDR3aa: CASSEWVRQNIQYF
d_gene: .; len: 15; j_gene: TRBJ2-3; v_gene: TRBV7-9; abundance: .; CDR3nt: TGTGCCAGCAGCTTGGCCGGGTCTCAGTTAGATACGCAGTATTTT; CDR3aa: CASSLAGSQLDTQYF
d_gene: .; len: 14; j_gene: TRBJ1-6; v_gene: TRBV5-1; abundance: .; CDR3nt: TGCGCCAGCGCCCCTCCGGGGTTTAATTCACCCCTCCACTTT; CDR3aa: CASAPPGFNSPLHF
d_gene: TRBD1; len: 14; j_gene: TRBJ1-6; v_gene: TRBV7-9; abundance: .; CDR3nt: TGTGCCAGCAGTTGGGACAGGGCAAGTTCACCCCTCCACTTT; CDR3aa: CASSWDRASSPLHF
d_gene: .; len: 14; j_gene: TRBJ1-2; v_gene: TRBV27; abundance: .; CDR3nt: TGTGCCAGCAGTTTTACGGGGGAAGGCTATGGCTACACCTTC; CDR3aa: CASSFTGEGYGYTF
d_gene: .; len: 15; j_gene: TRBJ2-5; v_gene: TRBV7-2; abundance: few; CDR3nt: TGTGCCAGCAGCTTACAGCGGTTTCCTGGGGAGACCCAGTACTTC; CDR3aa: CASSLQRFPGETQYF
d_gene: TRBD2; len: 14; j_gene: TRBJ2-7; v_gene: TRBV19; abundance: .; CDR3nt: TGTGCCAGTAGTATGAACAGACTAGCGGACGAGCAGTACTTC; CDR3aa: CASSMNRLADEQYF
d_gene: .; len: 15; j_gene: TRBJ1-1; v_gene: TRBV7-9; abundance: .; CDR3nt: TGTGCCAGCAGCTTAGGGGTGGCGGTGAACACTGAAGCTTTCTTT; CDR3aa: CASSLGVAVNTEAFF
d_gene: .; len: 15; j_gene: TRBJ1-5; v_gene: TRBV7-8; abundance: medium-sized; CDR3nt: TGTGCCAGCAGCTTAGAAGGGAATAGCAATCAGCCCCAGCATTTT; CDR3aa: CASSLEGNSNQPQHF
d_gene: TRBD2; len: 14; j_gene: TRBJ2-3; v_gene: TRBV5-5; abundance: .; CDR3nt: TGTGCCAGCAGCTTACGGGACTATACAGATACGCAGTATTTT; CDR3aa: CASSLRDYTDTQYF
d_gene: .; len: 12; j_gene: TRBJ1-3; v_gene: TRBV14; abundance: .; CDR3nt: TGTGCCAGCAGAAGCTTTGGAAACACCATATATTTT; CDR3aa: CASRSFGNTIYF
d_gene: .; len: 14; j_gene: TRBJ2-4; v_gene: TRBV28; abundance: .; CDR3nt: TGTGCCAGCAGGGAACCTTTGGCCAAAAACATTCAGTACTTC; CDR3aa: CASREPLAKNIQYF
d_gene: TRBD1; len: 15; j_gene: TRBJ2-4; v_gene: TRBV18; abundance: .; CDR3nt: TGTGCCAGCTCACCTCAAGGGACAGCTAAAAACATTCAGTACTTC; CDR3aa: CASSPQGTAKNIQYF
d_gene: .; len: 16; j_gene: TRBJ1-6; v_gene: TRBV9; abundance: .; CDR3nt: TGTGCCAGCAGCGTAGATCCGGGTTTGACTAATTCACCCCTCCACTTT; CDR3aa: CASSVDPGLTNSPLHF
d_gene: .; len: 14; j_gene: TRBJ1-1; v_gene: TRBV7-9; abundance: .; CDR3nt: TGTGCCAGCAGCTTACAGGGCCCAAACACTGAAGCTTTCTTT; CDR3aa: CASSLQGPNTEAFF
d_gene: .; len: 11; j_gene: TRBJ2-5; v_gene: TRBV20-1; abundance: .; CDR3nt: TGCAGTGCCCTCCCTCAGGAGACCCAGTACTTC; CDR3aa: CSALPQETQYF
d_gene: .; len: 17; j_gene: TRBJ2-1; v_gene: TRBV4-1; abundance: .; CDR3nt: TGCGCCAGCAGCCAAGTAAGCCTGGGGGGCCTGAACAATGAGCAGTTCTTC; CDR3aa: CASSQVSLGGLNNEQFF
d_gene: TRBD1; len: 15; j_gene: TRBJ1-1; v_gene: TRBV27; abundance: .; CDR3nt: TGTGCCAGCAGTTTAGAGTGGACAGGGGACACTGAAGCTTTCTTT; CDR3aa: CASSLEWTGDTEAFF
d_gene: .; len: 14; j_gene: TRBJ1-4; v_gene: TRBV2; abundance: .; CDR3nt: TGTGCCAGCAGACCAGGGTTGGTAAAGGAAAAACTGTTTTTT; CDR3aa: CASRPGLVKEKLFF